This T cell receptor beta chain was found in a study of post-analysis software for immune sequencing data. Study results and caveats: Comparison of patients with controls showed five or six TRBV segments more frequent in patients, TRBV5-6, TRBV5-1 and TRBV20-1 among them. Under the F measure, samples that were prepared in one batch clustered strongly together.

V gave up 5 bases and J gave up 9 bases, with 17 bases separating them. Germline V gene lookup returns CDR1 DFQATT and CDR2 SNEGSKA (reference sequence). The CDR3 spans 13 residues. The library was made from cDNA and included unique molecular identifiers. TCRdb reprocessed the PCR reads with MiXCR, giving one entry per CDR3 protein. The table lists 700,000 to 800,000 distinct CDR3 sequences, 25% to 30% of them singletons, with approximately 0.6% in the top ten. For this clonotype: Its antigen is as yet unknown.

The sequenced sample consisted of blood. The J gene is TRBJ1-5, the V gene TRBV20-1; tentative D call: TRBD1 (6 bases). The source is a girl aged 5-17 years with multiple sclerosis. The CDR3 DNA sequence: TGCAGTGCTGGAGCCGACAGGCTCCGGCCCCAGCATTTT. Its translation is CSAGADRLRPQHF.